The 28 T cell receptor beta chains given below trace back to one sample, sequenced in a study of neurological immune-mediated disorders. TCRdb itself ran the 5' RACE reads through MiXCR, one entry per CDR3 protein. Among 50,000 or so distinct CDR3 sequences listed, about 10% were seen once. Material: PBMCs. These receptors were collected from a man between 60 and 75 years old in good health.

This clonotype was observed many times. The chain joins TRBV12-3 or TRBV12-4 to TRBJ1-5; unclear D gene. The CDR3 contains 15 residues. V lost 3 bases and J lost 0, with 9 bases in between. In DNA, the CDR3 is TGTGCCAGCAGTTTCTACAGTACTAGCAATCAGCCCCAGCATTTT. Translating gives CASSFYSTSNQPQHF.

In its sample, this clonotype was seen many times. The chain couples TRBV7-2 to TRBJ2-6; maybe TRBD1 (6 bases). Trimming took off 2 bases at V and 2 bases at J, with 10 bases between the two ends. The germline V gene encodes CDR1 SGHTA and CDR2 FQGNSA. This CDR3 has 16 residues. CDR3 DNA: TGTGCCAGCAGCTTATGGTCAGGGGCTGGGGCCAACGTCCTGACTTTC. Amino acids: CASSLWSGAGANVLTF.

This clonotype showed up many times. The V call is TRBV20-1, the J call TRBJ2-2; maybe TRBD1 (5 bases). CDR3 size: 15 residues. CDR1 DFQATT and CDR2 SNEGSKA come from the germline V gene (reference sequence). Deletions cut 6 bases from V and 5 bases from J, with 19 bases between. This chain's CDR3 is CSAQRIGAGTGELFF. In nucleotides, the CDR3 is TGCAGTGCCCAGAGGATTGGGGCTGGGACCGGGGAGCTGTTTTTT.

This clonotype appeared many times. V and J are TRBV20-1 and TRBJ1-4; no clear D. Trimming cost V 6 bases and J 14 bases, with 28 bases left between them. CDR1 and CDR2 (germline): DFQATT, SNEGSKA (reference sequence). The CDR3 covers 15 residues. CDR3 DNA sequence: TGCAGTGCCCCACCCTCGGGGAAGGAAGGGAAGATTCTGTTTTTT. It codes for CSAPPSGKEGKILFF.

At least ten counts were recorded for this clonotype. The chain employs TRBV5-1 and TRBJ2-2, with 11 positions matching TRBD1. V lost 4 bases to trimming and J lost 6 bases; unmatched junction nucleotides: 8. CDR1 SGHRS and CDR2 YFSETQ come from the germline V gene. The CDR3 contains 16 residues. The CDR3: CASSPGQGAFAGELFF. The CDR3 DNA is TGCGCCAGCAGCCCCGGACAGGGGGCTTTCGCCGGGGAGCTGTTTTTT.

This clonotype was seen at least ten times. The V gene is TRBV5-1, the J gene TRBJ2-7; no clear D gene. Trimming left V 4 bases short and J 6 bases short, with 8 bases between. Germline V lookup: CDR1 SGHRS, CDR2 YFSETQ. The CDR3 contains 11 residues. CDR3 nucleotides: TGCGCCAGCAGCACTCTCGGCGAGCAGTACTTC. It translates to CASSTLGEQYF. Together with reference TRBV5-1 and TRBJ2-7, the CDR3 gives the full variable domain: KAGVTQTPRYLIKTRGQQVTLSCSPISGHRSVSWYQQTPGQGLQFLFEYFSETQRNKGNFPGRFSGRQFSNSRSEMNVSTLELGDSALYLCASSTLGEQYFGPGTRLTVT.

Ten or more counts support this clonotype. This sequence joins TRBV5-4 and TRBJ1-3; no firm D call. CDR3 length: 15 amino acids. Germline V gives CDR1 SGHNT, CDR2 YYREEE (reference sequence). Trimming took off 4 bases at V and 0 bases at J, with 11 bases between the two ends. The chain's CDR3 is CASSVTGYSGNTIYF. The CDR3 bases are TGTGCCAGCAGCGTTACGGGGTACTCTGGAAACACCATATATTTT.

There are many counts of this clonotype. Germline is not matched at one junction end, which may reflect a read error. The genes are TRBV7-2 and TRBJ2-4; D is possibly TRBD2 (6 bases). Germline V lookup: CDR1 SGHTA, CDR2 FQGNSA. The CDR3 has 17 amino acids. DNA for the CDR3: TGTGCCAGCAGCCTAGCGTTGGAGGGCTTTGCCAAAAACATTCAGTACTTC. Protein sequence: CASSLALEGFAKNIQYF.

This clonotype was seen ten or more times. Sequence at one end of the junction differs from germline and may be a read error. The chain has TRBV3-1 and TRBJ2-7, with D perhaps TRBD1 (6 bases). This CDR3 contains 14 residues. Looked up from germline, CDR1 is LGHDT and CDR2 is YNNKEL (reference sequence). CDR3 region: CASNQQGVAYEQYF. CDR3 DNA sequence: TGTGCCAGCAACCAACAGGGAGTAGCCTACGAGCAGTACTTC.

A few counts support this clonotype. This chain links TRBV29-1 with TRBJ2-3, with D uncertain. CDR3 length: 10 residues. V lost 3 bases, J lost 6 bases, and 4 bases lay in between. Germline CDR1 SQVTM, CDR2 ANQGSEA. The CDR3 coding sequence is TGCAGCGTTGAGAGGGATACGCAGTATTTT. Its protein product is CSVERDTQYF.

The sample holds many counts of this clonotype. The chain is built from TRBV7-6 and TRBJ2-7; TRBD2 matches at 7 bases. Germline V gene data show CDR1 as SGHVS and CDR2 as FNYEAQ. There are 16 residues in the CDR3. V was clipped by 5 bases and J by 4 bases; unmatched bases: 14. CDR3 amino acids: CASSPAPSGGRYEQYF. The CDR3 nucleotides are TGTGCCAGCAGCCCCGCTCCCTCGGGGGGAAGGTACGAGCAGTACTTC.

CDR3 sequence: CASSGGVRDVNVLTF. In DNA, the CDR3 is TGTGCCAGCTCAGGGGGCGTTCGAGATGTCAACGTCCTGACTTTC. The chain uses TRBV6-5 and TRBJ2-6, with 8 bases fitting TRBD1. The ends lost 8 bases at V and 9 bases at J; junction bases unmatched: 12. There are 15 residues in the CDR3. Germline lookup yields CDR1 MNHEY and CDR2 SVGAGI.

This clonotype was recorded many times. The V call is TRBV6-2 or TRBV6-3, the J call TRBJ2-7; a weak D match, TRBD2 (5 bases). CDR1 is MNHEY and CDR2 is SVGEGT in the germline V gene. Trimming pared 11 bases from V and 0 bases from J, leaving 17 bases between. The CDR3 is 14 amino acids. This CDR3 reads CAAGISDPSYEQYF. Here the CDR3 DNA reads TGTGCCGCCGGGATCAGCGATCCCTCCTACGAGCAGTACTTC.

This clonotype was counted a few times. The CDR3 nucleotides are TGCAGTGCTAAGTCCATCGGGCAGGGCATTCGTGACGAGCAGTACTTC. Protein sequence: CSAKSIGQGIRDEQYF. V is TRBV20-1 and J is TRBJ2-7; D may be TRBD1 (5 bases). V was shortened by 4 bases and J by 5 bases, with 24 bases between the two germline ends. This CDR3 has 16 amino acids. The germline V gene has CDR1 DFQATT and CDR2 SNEGSKA (reference sequence).

This clonotype was found many times. V gene TRBV12-3 or TRBV12-4 combines with J gene TRBJ2-5; D tentatively fits TRBD1 or TRBD2 (5 bases each). The CDR3 loop spans 13 amino acids. Trimming removed 7 bases from V and 5 bases from J, with 14 bases in between. The CDR3 reads CASILGTEETQYF. The CDR3 nucleotides read TGTGCCAGCATCCTAGGGACGGAGGAGACCCAGTACTTC.

In this sample, this clonotype turned up many times. J is TRBJ2-3 and V is TRBV7-3; 11 nucleotides agree with TRBD1. The CDR3 spans 16 residues. Trimming cost V 5 bases and J 2 bases; bases outside gene matches: 6. Per the germline V gene, CDR1 is SGHTA and CDR2 is FQGTGA. Written as DNA, the CDR3 is TGTGCCAGCAGCCGGGACAGGGGGAGGGCCACAGATACGCAGTATTTT. This codes for CASSRDRGRATDTQYF.

This clonotype was counted at least ten times. V and J are TRBV28 and TRBJ2-7; 7 bases match TRBD1. V was clipped by 5 bases and J by 0 bases; unmatched bases: 7. The CDR3 has 15 amino acids. Germline V lookup: CDR1 MDHEN, CDR2 SYDVKM. The CDR3 nucleotides read TGTGCCAGCAGTCCGTCAGGGGGAACCTCCTACGAGCAGTACTTC. It yields the protein CASSPSGGTSYEQYF.

At least ten counts were recorded for this clonotype. V and J are TRBV11-2 and TRBJ2-3; D might be TRBD1 or TRBD2, each matching 5 bases. CDR3 size: 14 residues. The germline gives CDR1 SGHAT, CDR2 FQNNGV. The ends were cut back, 5 bases at V and 7 bases at J, with 16 bases in the middle. CDR3 DNA: TGTGCCAGCAGCCTGGTCAGGGAGCCCCATACGCAGTATTTT. It translates to CASSLVREPHTQYF.

Here the CDR3 reads CASSQDQSDYPALHF. Written as DNA, the CDR3 is TGCGCCAGCAGCCAAGATCAATCGGATTATCCAGCCCTCCACTTT. V is TRBV4-3 and J is TRBJ1-6; D not resolved. This CDR3 has 15 residues. V lost 0 bases, J lost 14 bases, and 17 bases lay in between. Germline loops: CDR1 LGHNA, CDR2 YSLEER.

By proportion, this clonotype is medium-sized. V usage is TRBV12-3 or TRBV12-4 and J usage is TRBJ1-1; TRBD1 agrees at 9 bases. Trimming took 7 bases from V and 2 from J; bases not matched to a gene: 11. The CDR3 length is 16 residues. The CDR3 region has the DNA TGTGCCAGCAAGGTCACCGGGACAGGGAAAAACACTGAAGCTTTCTTT. Its protein product is CASKVTGTGKNTEAFF.

This clonotype has ten or more counts. The chain joins TRBV5-6 to TRBJ2-2, with D perhaps assigned TRBD1 or TRBD2 (5 bases each). Germline assignment: CDR1 SGHDT and CDR2 YYEEEE. V was clipped by 0 bases and J by 7 bases, with 22 bases between them. The CDR3 runs 18 residues. The CDR3 region is CASSLGGSALGLRGELFF. CDR3 nucleotide sequence: TGTGCCAGCAGCTTGGGGGGGTCAGCCCTAGGGCTTCGCGGGGAGCTGTTTTTT.

There are many counts of this clonotype. The chain uses TRBV7-2 and TRBJ2-1, with TRBD1 matching over 7 bases. Germline lookup yields CDR1 SGHTA and CDR2 FQGNSA. V lost 5 bases to trimming and J lost 4 bases; unmatched junction nucleotides: 11. The CDR3 length is 16 residues. CDR3 sequence: CASSARQGIRYNEQFF. CDR3 DNA: TGTGCCAGCAGCGCCCGACAGGGTATTAGGTACAATGAGCAGTTCTTC.

Ten or more counts support this clonotype. The chain uses TRBV20-1 and TRBJ2-1, with 10 bases identical to TRBD2. The CDR3 loop spans 15 amino acids. V shed 4 bases, J shed 4 bases, and the junction held 7 bases outside the gene matches. In germline, CDR1 is DFQATT, CDR2 SNEGSKA (reference sequence). This CDR3 reads CSAISLAGLYNEQFF. In nucleotides, the CDR3 is TGCAGTGCTATCTCACTAGCGGGGCTATACAATGAGCAGTTCTTC.

This clonotype was recorded many times. The J gene is TRBJ2-7, the V gene TRBV6-2 or TRBV6-3; D may be TRBD2 (5 bases). V was cut by 4 bases and J by 1 base, with 8 bases left in between. Germline CDR1 and CDR2: MNHEY and SVGEGT. The CDR3 has 13 amino acids. The CDR3 protein is CASSFGSSYEQYF. CDR3 in DNA: TGTGCCAGCAGTTTTGGGAGTTCCTACGAGCAGTACTTC.

This clonotype has at least ten counts. The V gene is TRBV29-1, the J gene TRBJ1-2, with D possibly being TRBD1 (6 bases). The CDR3 length is 16 residues. From germline, CDR1 is SQVTM and CDR2 ANQGSEA. Trimming pared 1 base from V and 6 bases from J, leaving 21 bases between. CDR3 protein: CSVEGSPGVVSHGYTF. CDR3 DNA: TGCAGCGTTGAAGGTAGCCCAGGGGTAGTCTCTCATGGCTACACCTTC.

This clonotype has ten or more counts. This chain connects TRBV12-3 or TRBV12-4 to TRBJ1-1, with 10 positions matching TRBD1. Trimming at V came to 10 bases and at J to 5 bases, leaving 10 bases not matched to a gene. The CDR3 runs 14 residues. The CDR3 sequence is CATQRTGGSTEAFF. Here the CDR3 DNA reads TGTGCCACTCAAAGGACAGGGGGTAGTACTGAAGCTTTCTTT.

With regard to this clonotype: This may come from a read error, since a much larger clone is one base off. The rearrangement uses TRBV6-2 or TRBV6-3 and TRBJ2-1; D gene uncertain. The CDR3 spans 15 residues. V lost 2 bases and J lost 0, with 8 bases in between. The germline V gene has CDR1 MNHEY and CDR2 SVGEGT. Written as DNA, the CDR3 is TGTGCCAGCAGTTACGTGGGTATCTCCTACAATGAGCAGTTCTTC. Its translation: CASSYVGISYNEQFF.

Many counts were recorded for this clonotype. The gene calls are TRBV25-1 and TRBJ2-5, with 8 bases matching TRBD2. The length of the CDR3 is 14 residues. Germline CDR1 is MGHDK and CDR2 is SYGVNS. J lost 4 bases, V lost 8 bases, and 9 bases had no gene match. CDR3 sequence (DNA): TGTGCCAGCTCCGGGGGGGGGCCACGAGAGACCCAGTACTTC. It specifies CASSGGGPRETQYF. Using reference TRBV25-1 and TRBJ2-5 for the parts outside the CDR3, the full variable domain is EADIYQTPRYLVIGTGKKITLECSQTMGHDKMYWYQQDPGMELHLIHYSYGVNSTEKGDLSSESTVSRIRTEHFPLTLESARPSHTSQYLCASSGGGPRETQYFGPGTRLLVL.